Included here is one T cell receptor beta chain sequence, with context. The antigen is undetermined. Trimming pared 7 bases from V and 5 bases from J, leaving 17 bases between. This CDR3 is 14 amino acids long. The germline V gene has CDR1 LNHDA and CDR2 SQIVND (reference sequence). These data are taken from a study of OX40 agonist ivuxolimab in advanced cancers. General study findings and limits: Circulating CD4+ and CD8+ T cells showed clonal expansion by week 6 at 0.1 to 3.0 mg/kg.

Sequencing used immunoSEQ multiplex PCR; TCRdb keeps in-frame clones, though not all of them. The data contain 100,000 or so clones, about 84% of them singletons. The sample here was CD4+ or CD8+ T cells sorted from blood, taken in a trial of the OX40 agonist ivuxolimab. The receptor's source is an adult with an advanced solid tumor such as melanoma, head and neck, liver or kidney cancer. The chain links TRBV19 to TRBJ1-2; perhaps TRBD1 as D (5 bases). The CDR3: CASIPEGSPYGYTF. The CDR3 bases are TGTGCCAGTATACCCGAGGGGAGTCCTTATGGCTACACCTTC.